This TCR beta chain came from a study of cytomegalovirus exposure and HLA in healthy donors. Primers for the PCR totalled 60 Vbeta and 13 Jbeta. TCRdb's table, derived via immunoSEQ multiplex PCR, lists solely in-frame clones and lacks some. The sample carries 130,000 to 150,000 clones, around 73% recorded once. Study results and limitations: According to the study, about 180 TCR beta chains were cytomegalovirus-associated. Highly shared sequence variants in one cluster were likely a sequencing artifact. In vitro work confirmed that a few CMV-associated chains recognize CMV antigens.

This CDR3 region has 17 residues. The V gene end was trimmed by 4 bases and the J gene end by 0 bases; junction bases not matched to a gene: 11. The germline V gene encodes CDR1 SGDLS and CDR2 YYNGEE. As regards this clone: Its specificity is unknown.

The sequenced sample consisted of PBMCs. The receptor was isolated from a human donor in good health. This sequence joins TRBV9 and TRBJ1-1, with TRBD1 matching 8 bases. The CDR3 protein is CASSRTSGGRVNTEAFF. CDR3 nucleotides: TGTGCCAGCAGCCGGACCTCAGGGGGCAGGGTGAACACTGAAGCTTTCTTT.